In this sample, the clone carrying this T cell receptor (beta chain) turned up a few times. The antigen is not known. CDR1 and CDR2 from the germline V gene are MNHEY and SMNVEV (reference sequence). This CDR3 has 13 residues. The germline V and J ends were trimmed by 2 bases and 3 bases, with 8 bases remaining between them. 5'RACE primed at constant segments yielded TCR alpha and TCR beta cDNA libraries bearing sample barcodes and UMIs. One entry per CDR3 protein results from TCRdb running MiXCR on the 5' RACE reads. This table holds around 260,000 distinct CDR3 sequences, 15% to 20% found once. These data belong to a study of T-cell memory formation after mild COVID-19. Study at large: Largely, TCR clusters stayed within a single donor. Findings and limits, study-wide: The authors left the SARS-CoV-2 specificity of second-wave clones peaking on day 37 unconfirmed.

Sequencing was carried out using PBMCs or a T cell subset sorted from them (not recorded which). V usage is TRBV27 and J usage is TRBJ2-7; D tentatively reads TRBD1 or TRBD2 (5 bases each). The receptor was isolated from a man between 18 and 35 years old who had mild COVID-19 (a few samples of this study predate the infection). Cell type and time point are not known. CDR3 amino acids: CASSLTGLYEQYF. CDR3 sequence (DNA): TGTGCCAGCAGTTTAACGGGGCTCTACGAGCAGTACTTC.